These T cell receptor beta chains were read from a single sample in a study of Graves' ophthalmopathy and Graves' hyperthyroidism. Each CDR3 protein is one row after TCRdb ran MiXCR on the multiplex PCR reads. The profile shows some 200,000 distinct CDR3 sequences, under 30% of them singletons. Sequencing was carried out using peripheral blood. The receptors derive from a man aged 50 or older with Graves' ophthalmopathy. Each CDR3 is given with its conserved first and last residue. The D gene is left open where the match is weak. Not all rows give a size; the values are once, few, many and, for expanded clones, a class.

>TRBD1|-|TRBV20-1|TRBJ2-4
CSARDRGKNIQYF
TGCAGTGCTAGGGACAGGGGGAAAAACATTCAGTACTTC
>-|many|TRBV20-1|TRBJ2-7
CSASGASVYEQYF
TGCAGTGCTTCCGGGGCTTCTGTCTACGAGCAGTACTTC
>-|many|TRBV29-1|TRBJ2-7
CSVRGKRTYEQYF
TGCAGCGTGAGAGGCAAGCGGACCTACGAGCAGTACTTC
>TRBD2|many|TRBV12-3/TRBV12-4|TRBJ2-7
CASSLGLAGEYEQYF
TGTGCCAGCAGCTTGGGACTAGCGGGAGAGTACGAGCAGTACTTC
>-|-|TRBV20-1|TRBJ2-7
CSARSEYEQYF
TGCAGTGCTAGGTCGGAGTACGAGCAGTACTTC
>-|-|TRBV7-2|TRBJ1-5
CASSSFTGSYQPQHF
TGTGCCAGCAGCAGCTTCACTGGTAGTTATCAGCCCCAGCATTTT
>-|many|TRBV27|TRBJ2-7
CASSLPFGEQYF
TGTGCCAGCAGTTTACCTTTCGGGGAGCAGTACTTC
>-|many|TRBV4-1|TRBJ2-4
CASSPSAGRLAKNIQYF
TGCGCCAGCAGCCCCTCCGCCGGGCGCTTAGCCAAAAACATTCAGTACTTC
>-|many|TRBV9|TRBJ1-1
CASSVDGGGDTEAFF
TGTGCCAGCAGCGTAGATGGCGGAGGGGACACTGAAGCTTTCTTT
>TRBD1|-|TRBV12-5|TRBJ1-2
CASGPGQGYGYTF
TGTGCTAGTGGTCCGGGACAGGGTTATGGCTACACCTTC
>TRBD1|-|TRBV15|TRBJ2-5
CATSRGDRVQETQYF
TGTGCCACCAGCAGAGGGGACAGGGTACAAGAGACCCAGTACTTC
>-|many|TRBV6-2/TRBV6-3|TRBJ1-2
CASSYPTGLRGYTF
TGTGCCAGCAGTTATCCTACAGGGTTACGAGGCTACACCTTC
>-|many|TRBV27|TRBJ2-7
CASLTFAPTYEQYF
TGTGCCAGCCTAACCTTCGCCCCTACCTACGAGCAGTACTTC
>TRBD1|many|TRBV28|TRBJ1-1
CASTTGQLNTEAFF
TGTGCCAGCACCACGGGACAGTTAAACACTGAAGCTTTCTTT
>-|many|TRBV28|TRBJ1-5
CASSFSGYFSYHTPQHF
TGTGCCAGCAGTTTCTCCGGCTATTTCTCCTATCATACGCCCCAGCATTTT
>-|-|TRBV6-1|TRBJ2-5
CASSEASGTQETQYF
TGTGCCAGCAGTGAAGCAAGTGGGACACAAGAGACCCAGTACTTC
>TRBD1|many|TRBV5-1|TRBJ2-2
CASSLVAGGTGELFF
TGCGCCAGCAGCTTGGTGGCAGGGGGTACCGGGGAGCTGTTTTTT
>-|once|TRBV7-3|TRBJ2-2
CASSETTPNTGELFF
TGTGCCAGCAGCGAGACGACACCGAACACCGGGGAGCTGTTTTTT
>-|-|TRBV12-3/TRBV12-4|TRBJ1-1
CASGLSGLNTEAFF
TGTGCCAGCGGGTTGAGCGGATTGAACACTGAAGCTTTCTTT
>TRBD2|many|TRBV29-1|TRBJ2-7
CSGRDYSYEQYF
TGCAGCGGCCGGGACTACTCCTACGAGCAGTACTTC
>-|-|TRBV6-5|TRBJ2-7
CASSYSPGAGSAYEQYF
TGTGCCAGCAGTTACTCCCCCGGGGCAGGGTCAGCCTACGAGCAGTACTTC
>-|-|TRBV6-2/TRBV6-3|TRBJ1-2
CASRSWGEYYGYTF
TGTGCCAGCAGAAGCTGGGGCGAATACTATGGCTACACCTTC
>-|-|TRBV2|TRBJ2-7
CASSEGGRYEQYF
TGTGCCAGCAGTGAAGGGGGACGGTACGAGCAGTACTTC
>-|-|TRBV3-1|TRBJ2-5
CASSQQTGQETQYF
TGTGCCAGCAGCCAACAGACAGGCCAAGAGACCCAGTACTTC
>-|-|TRBV15|TRBJ1-1
CATSRDKMQGTRLGF
TGTGCCACCAGCAGAGATAAAATGCAGGGCACCCGGCTCGGCTTT
>TRBD2|-|TRBV12-3/TRBV12-4|TRBJ2-7
CASSSSGRGEQYF
TGTGCCAGCAGCTCTAGCGGGAGAGGCGAGCAGTACTTC
>TRBD1|-|TRBV28|TRBJ2-5
CASSPIPMAGTGSETQYF
TGTGCCAGCAGTCCCATCCCCATGGCCGGGACAGGGTCCGAGACCCAGTACTTC
>TRBD1|many|TRBV2|TRBJ2-2
CASRGQANTGELFF
TGTGCCAGCAGGGGACAGGCGAACACCGGGGAGCTGTTTTTT
>-|few|TRBV12-3/TRBV12-4|TRBJ1-5
CASTKRLGNQPQHF
TGTGCCAGCACCAAACGGTTGGGCAATCAGCCCCAGCATTTT
>TRBD1|many|TRBV7-3|TRBJ1-1
CASSFSGQPNTEAFF
TGTGCCAGCAGCTTTTCGGGACAGCCGAACACTGAAGCTTTCTTT
>TRBD1|-|TRBV12-3/TRBV12-4|TRBJ2-7
CASSLTGGQYEQYF
TGTGCCAGCAGCCTGACAGGGGGTCAATACGAGCAGTACTTC
>-|-|TRBV7-2|TRBJ1-6
CASSPTDSDNSPLHF
TGTGCCAGCAGTCCCACCGACAGTGACAATTCACCCCTCCACTTT
>-|many|TRBV9|TRBJ1-6
CASSVQVESPLHF
TGTGCCAGCAGCGTCCAGGTCGAGTCACCCCTCCACTTT
>-|-|TRBV28|TRBJ1-5
CASNLKQGAQPQHF
TGTGCCAGCAACTTAAAACAGGGTGCTCAGCCCCAGCATTTT
>-|-|TRBV15|TRBJ2-3
CATSDRTTDTQYF
TGTGCCACCAGTGACCGCACCACAGATACGCAGTATTTT
>TRBD1|many|TRBV5-1|TRBJ2-4
CASSGGQELAKNIQYF
TGCGCCAGCAGCGGGGGACAGGAACTAGCCAAAAACATTCAGTACTTC
>-|many|TRBV28|TRBJ2-7
CASSPADGPYEQYF
TGTGCCAGCAGTCCCGCAGATGGGCCCTACGAGCAGTACTTC
>-|many|TRBV14|TRBJ2-2
CASSQRITGELFF
TGTGCCAGCAGCCAACGGATCACCGGGGAGCTGTTTTTT
>-|-|TRBV27|TRBJ1-2
CASSLDLGNPYGYTF
TGTGCCAGCAGTTTGGATCTGGGAAACCCCTATGGCTACACCTTC
>-|-|TRBV12-3/TRBV12-4|TRBJ1-2
CASSLGAGNYGYTF
TGTGCCAGCAGTTTAGGTGCAGGGAACTATGGCTACACCTTC
>-|many|TRBV2|TRBJ2-5
CASSEGVLGETQYF
TGTGCCAGCAGTGAAGGGGTATTAGGCGAGACCCAGTACTTC
>-|-|TRBV30|TRBJ2-5
CAWRGEGRETQYF
TGTGCCTGGAGGGGAGAGGGACGAGAGACCCAGTACTTC
>-|many|TRBV12-3/TRBV12-4|TRBJ2-4
CASSSKGVGNIQYF
TGTGCCAGCAGTTCTAAGGGAGTCGGAAACATTCAGTACTTC